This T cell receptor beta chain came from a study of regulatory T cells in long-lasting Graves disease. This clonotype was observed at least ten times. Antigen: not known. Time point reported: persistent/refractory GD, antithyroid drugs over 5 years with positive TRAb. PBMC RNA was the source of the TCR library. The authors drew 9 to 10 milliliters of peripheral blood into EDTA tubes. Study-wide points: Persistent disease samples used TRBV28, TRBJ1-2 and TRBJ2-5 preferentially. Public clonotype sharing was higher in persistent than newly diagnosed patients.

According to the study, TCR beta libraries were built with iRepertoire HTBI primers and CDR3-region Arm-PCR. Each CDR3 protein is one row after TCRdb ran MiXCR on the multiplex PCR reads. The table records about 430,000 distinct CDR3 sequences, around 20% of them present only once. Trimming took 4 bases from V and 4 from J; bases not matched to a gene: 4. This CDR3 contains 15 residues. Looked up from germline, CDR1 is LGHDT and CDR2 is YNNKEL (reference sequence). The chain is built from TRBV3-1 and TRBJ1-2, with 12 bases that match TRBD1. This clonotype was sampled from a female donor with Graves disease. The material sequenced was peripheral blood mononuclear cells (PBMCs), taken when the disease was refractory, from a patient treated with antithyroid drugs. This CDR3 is CASSPGQGAPYGYTF. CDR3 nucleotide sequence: TGTGCCAGCAGCCCGGGACAGGGGGCGCCCTATGGCTACACCTTC.